The clone carrying this T cell receptor beta chain occurred a few times. Its target is unknown. These data originate in a study of post-analysis software for immune sequencing data. Findings of the study overall: Multiple sclerosis was associated with a significant reduction in normalized Chao1 diversity relative to controls. Patients carried roughly five TRBV segments more frequently than controls did, and TRBV5-6, TRBV5-1 and TRBV20-1 were among them. F measure grouped same-batch samples tightly together.

The germline gives CDR1 LNHNV, CDR2 YYDKDF (reference sequence). Trimming took 8 bases from V and 7 from J; bases not matched to a gene: 11. There are 14 residues in the CDR3. cDNA libraries of TCR beta carried unique molecular identifiers. The authors obtained roughly 500,000 cDNA molecules from about 0.94 to 9.7 million T cells. TCRdb called the PCR reads again in MiXCR, with one record for every CDR3 protein. The sample holds hundreds of thousands of distinct CDR3 sequences, roughly 30% seen once. Material for sequencing was blood. The receptor was derived from a girl aged 5-17 years with multiple sclerosis. The chain employs TRBV15 and TRBJ2-1; TRBD1 matches at 7 bases. CDR3 bases: TGTGCCACCCGCCGGGCAGGGGGTTTAAATGAGCAGTTCTTC. This sequence encodes CATRRAGGLNEQFF. The variable domain in full, with the rest retrieved from reference TRBV15 and TRBJ2-1, is DAMVIQNPRYQVTQFGKPVTLSCSQTLNHNVMYWYQQKSSQAPKLLFHYYDKDFNNEADTPDNFQSRRPNTSFCFLDIRSPGLGDTAMYLCATRRAGGLNEQFFGPGTRLTVL.